The rows below give T cell receptor beta chains drawn from one sample of a study of T cells expressing NK-cell markers. Each CDR3 protein gets one entry in TCRdb, which reprocessed the 5' RACE reads and gives no DNA. This table holds 250,000 or so distinct CDR3 sequences. The specimen sequenced was blood T cells: a sorted CD56 or NKG2C T cell subset, CD4+ or CD8+ T cells, or bulk PBMC T cells (not recorded which). The source is a woman between 18 and 70 years old in good health. Both conserved end residues are part of each CDR3.

TRBJ2-1 TRBV6-1 CASSGSTAGEQFF
TRBJ2-2 TRBV12-3/TRBV12-4 CASRTTGRDGELFF
TRBJ2-3 TRBV12-3/TRBV12-4 CASSYADTQYF
TRBJ1-3 TRBV20-1 CSAPSRSSGNTIYF
TRBJ2-5 TRBV20-1 CSAARDRAQETQYF
TRBJ2-1 TRBV9 CASSARGSYNEQFF
TRBJ2-1 TRBV5-1 CASRGGSYNEQFF
TRBJ2-4 TRBV20-1 CSASSGSAKNIQYF
TRBJ2-3 TRBV5-5 CASSGGLTGDSPDTQYF
TRBJ1-1 TRBV3-1 CASSQEAEAFF
TRBJ2-1 TRBV10-3 CAISSGTEQFF
TRBJ2-2 TRBV2 CASSDELGTGELFF
TRBJ2-1 TRBV6-5 CASSYSKGSSNNEQFF
TRBJ2-3 TRBV7-9 CASSTRGRGTDTQYF
TRBJ2-3 TRBV6-2/TRBV6-3 CASSGLPRSTDTQYF
TRBJ2-5 TRBV6-5 CASSYSRRTEETQYF
TRBJ2-1 TRBV20-1 CSASSGGSEQFF
TRBJ2-3 TRBV9 CASGLPRSTDTQYF
TRBJ2-5 TRBV4-1 CASSQEGLGGTQYF
TRBJ2-7 TRBV2 CASKGDPYEQYF
TRBJ2-1 TRBV29-1 CGVWGIHNEQFF
TRBJ2-3 TRBV10-3 CAISDRAGPSDTQYF
TRBJ1-3 TRBV29-1 CSARTGGNTIYF
TRBJ1-3 TRBV12-3/TRBV12-4 CASSPIGGNTIYF
TRBJ2-5 TRBV18 CASSPQHQETQYF
TRBJ2-5 TRBV7-9 CASSFRGGPETQYF